The rows below give T cell receptor beta chains drawn from one sample of a study of cytomegalovirus exposure and HLA in healthy donors. Sequencing used immunoSEQ multiplex PCR; TCRdb keeps in-frame clones, though not all of them. The sample shows around 260,000 clones, 90% of them seen only once. The sample consisted of PBMCs. The receptor set was obtained from a woman in her 30s in good health and CMV-seronegative. The CDR3 runs from the conserved cysteine through the conserved F or W. Fields, in order: J gene, D gene, clone size, V gene, CDR3 DNA, CDR3 protein. A D gene is named only where the DNA matches it firmly. Clone size, where shown, is once, few, many, or a class for clones that have expanded.

j_gene: TRBJ2-7; d_gene: .; abundance: .; v_gene: TRBV11-2; CDR3nt: TGTGCCAGCAGCCCACGCCGTACGGGGGCTTCCTACGAGCAGTACTTC; CDR3aa: CASSPRRTGASYEQYF
j_gene: TRBJ2-5; d_gene: TRBD2; abundance: .; v_gene: TRBV5-1; CDR3nt: TGCGCCAGCAGCTTGTGGGGAGGGGCAAGCGCCGGGCAAGAGACCCAGTACTTC; CDR3aa: CASSLWGGASAGQETQYF
j_gene: TRBJ2-7; d_gene: .; abundance: .; v_gene: TRBV28; CDR3nt: TGTGCCAGCAGGTTGCCCCTCCCCGGGCGCTACGAGCAGTACTTC; CDR3aa: CASRLPLPGRYEQYF
j_gene: TRBJ2-7; d_gene: TRBD2; abundance: .; v_gene: TRBV28; CDR3nt: TGTGCCAGCAGTCCCCGACTAGCGGGGTATTACGAGCAGTACTTC; CDR3aa: CASSPRLAGYYEQYF
j_gene: TRBJ2-1; d_gene: .; abundance: .; v_gene: TRBV2; CDR3nt: TGTGCCAGCAGTGAACGGGCGGGTGAACCCTACAATGAGCAGTTCTTC; CDR3aa: CASSERAGEPYNEQFF
j_gene: TRBJ2-7; d_gene: TRBD2; abundance: .; v_gene: TRBV28; CDR3nt: TGTGCCAGCAGGTCGACTAGCGGGGGACTTCTCTACGAGCAGTACTTC; CDR3aa: CASRSTSGGLLYEQYF
j_gene: TRBJ2-2; d_gene: .; abundance: once; v_gene: TRBV2; CDR3nt: TGTGCCAGCAGTGAGACACCGGGAATAAGCACCGGGGAGCTGTTTTTT; CDR3aa: CASSETPGISTGELFF
j_gene: TRBJ2-6; d_gene: .; abundance: once; v_gene: TRBV29-1; CDR3nt: TGCAGCGTTAATAGCAGGGCTGGGGCCAACGTCCTGACTTTC; CDR3aa: CSVNSRAGANVLTF
j_gene: TRBJ2-1; d_gene: .; abundance: .; v_gene: TRBV5-4; CDR3nt: TGTGCCAGCAGCTTGAGAGGACAGACCTACAATGAGCAGTTCTTC; CDR3aa: CASSLRGQTYNEQFF
j_gene: TRBJ1-5; d_gene: .; abundance: .; v_gene: TRBV2; CDR3nt: TGTGCCAGCAGCCCAGGGAGGGGGTCTCAGCCCCAGCATTTT; CDR3aa: CASSPGRGSQPQHF
j_gene: TRBJ1-2; d_gene: .; abundance: .; v_gene: TRBV27; CDR3nt: TGTGCCAGCAGTTTACGGGGCGGGGGAACTCACTATGGCTACACCTTC; CDR3aa: CASSLRGGGTHYGYTF
j_gene: TRBJ1-1; d_gene: .; abundance: .; v_gene: TRBV7-8; CDR3nt: TGTGCCAGCATCATGGTGGGAACTGAAGCTTTCTTT; CDR3aa: CASIMVGTEAFF
j_gene: TRBJ2-5; d_gene: TRBD2; abundance: .; v_gene: TRBV5-1; CDR3nt: TGCGCCAGCAGCTTGGTGGCTAGCGGTCGGGAGACCCAGTACTTC; CDR3aa: CASSLVASGRETQYF
j_gene: TRBJ2-5; d_gene: .; abundance: .; v_gene: TRBV11-1; CDR3nt: TGTGCCAGCAGCTTGGGCGAGACCCAGTACTTC; CDR3aa: CASSLGETQYF
j_gene: TRBJ2-7; d_gene: .; abundance: .; v_gene: TRBV7-2; CDR3nt: TGTGCCAGCAGCTTAGGGGGCATCCTCCGTTACGAGCAGTACTTC; CDR3aa: CASSLGGILRYEQYF
j_gene: TRBJ2-7; d_gene: TRBD2; abundance: .; v_gene: TRBV10-2; CDR3nt: TGCGCCAGCAGGGGACTAGCGGGTTACGAGCAGTACTTC; CDR3aa: CASRGLAGYEQYF
j_gene: TRBJ2-7; d_gene: TRBD1; abundance: few; v_gene: TRBV6-6; CDR3nt: TGTGCCAGCATCGGCCGGGACAGCTCCTACGAGCAGTACTTC; CDR3aa: CASIGRDSSYEQYF
j_gene: TRBJ2-2; d_gene: .; abundance: .; v_gene: TRBV29-1; CDR3nt: TGCAGCGCGGGGGCGATTACCGGGGAGCTGTTTTTT; CDR3aa: CSAGAITGELFF
j_gene: TRBJ2-4; d_gene: .; abundance: .; v_gene: TRBV28; CDR3nt: TGTGCCAGCAGACCCCGCCCCGACACCCTAGCCAAAAACATTCAGTACTTC; CDR3aa: CASRPRPDTLAKNIQYF
j_gene: TRBJ2-1; d_gene: .; abundance: .; v_gene: TRBV25-1; CDR3nt: TGTGCCAGCAGTGAATCGGGCAGGCTTCGCTCCTACAATGAGCAGTTCTTC; CDR3aa: CASSESGRLRSYNEQFF
j_gene: TRBJ1-5; d_gene: .; abundance: .; v_gene: TRBV6-1; CDR3nt: TGTGCCAGCAGTGAAAGACAGCAGACTCTCAATCAGCCCCAGCATTTT; CDR3aa: CASSERQQTLNQPQHF
j_gene: TRBJ2-3; d_gene: .; abundance: .; v_gene: TRBV29-1; CDR3nt: TGCAGCGTTGGAAGAGGGGGAGATACGCAGTATTTT; CDR3aa: CSVGRGGDTQYF